The T cell receptor beta chain described here comes from a study of circulating CD8 cells and anti-PD-1 response in melanoma. Study results and limitations: Subset repertoires were largely private at M1, with under 8% shared. TIGIT repertoires were least diverse, DNEG repertoires most diverse. Published repertoire comparisons used only baseline and M1 samples from a small cohort with few responders.

The V end was cut by 10 bases, the J end by 6 bases, with 18 bases between. CDR1 is LNHDA and CDR2 is SQIVND in the germline V gene (reference sequence). The length of the CDR3 is 13 residues. Comments on this clonotype: As yet, its antigen is unknown. This may be a read error: a much more frequent sequence differs by one nucleotide.

From live CD3+CD8+TCRalphabeta+ cells, four PD-1 and/or TIGIT subsets were sorted. Each library started from about 15 ng of total RNA using the QIAseq Immune Repertoire TCR panel. TCRdb passed the reads through MiXCR, listing each CDR3 protein once. The sample carries about 700 distinct CDR3 sequences, 4.8% recorded once. The source material was CD8+ T cells from PBMCs, sampled at baseline or after one month of anti-PD-1 therapy (not recorded which). The J gene is TRBJ1-1, the V gene TRBV19; D unresolved. This TCR was sampled from a human donor with melanoma. The DNA of the CDR3 is TGTGCCATCGCCCGAGACGTGGAGGCTGAAGCTTTCTTT. This codes for CAIARDVEAEAFF.